This passage covers 25 T cell receptor beta chains from one sample sequenced in a study of T-cell reconstitution after alpha-beta-depleted transplantation in children. TCRbeta library construction was performed incorporating unique molecular identifiers. TCRdb reprocessed the PCR reads via MiXCR and lists one record per CDR3 protein. The repertoire holds roughly 89,000 distinct CDR3 sequences, 12% seen once, with approximately 14% in the top ten. The sample in question was PBMCs from the stem cell graft donor, obtained from the stem cell graft. These receptors originate from a human donor who donated a stem cell graft to a child with inherited bone marrow failure.

The sample holds many counts of this clonotype. The V gene is TRBV5-1, the J gene TRBJ2-7, with unresolved D. Trimming shortened V by 0 bases and J by 0 bases, and 10 bases separated the two germline ends. CDR1 SGHRS and CDR2 YFSETQ come from the germline V gene. The CDR3 covers 15 residues. CDR3: CASSLAAPSSYEQYF. CDR3 DNA: TGCGCCAGCAGCTTGGCAGCCCCGAGCTCCTACGAGCAGTACTTC.

The chain links TRBV27 to TRBJ1-5, with D unclear. The germline V and J ends were trimmed by 6 bases and 9 bases, with 15 bases remaining between them. There are 13 residues in the CDR3. CDR1 and CDR2 from the germline V gene are MNHEY and SMNVEV (reference sequence). CDR3 loop: CASSLGRTGPQHF. CDR3 coding DNA: TGTGCCAGCAGCCTCGGACGGACTGGGCCCCAGCATTTT.

This clonotype showed up many times. The genes are TRBV7-2 and TRBJ2-7; D ambiguous. The CDR3 is 14 amino acids. Per the germline V gene, CDR1 is SGHTA and CDR2 is FQGNSA. With 1 base removed from V and 6 bases from J, the gap between germline ends came to 13 bases. The CDR3 protein is CASSLESRIPEQYF. The CDR3 bases are TGTGCCAGCAGCTTAGAGTCCCGGATCCCCGAGCAGTACTTC.

This clonotype showed up many times. V gene TRBV5-1 combines with J gene TRBJ2-3; no clear D gene. This CDR3 comprises 13 residues. V shed 4 bases and J shed 5 bases, with 11 bases lying between them. In germline, CDR1 is SGHRS, CDR2 YFSETQ. The CDR3 reads CASSTRSGDTQYF. CDR3 nucleotide sequence: TGCGCCAGCAGCACCCGGTCGGGAGATACGCAGTATTTT. The full variable domain, its missing parts supplied by reference TRBV5-1 and TRBJ2-3, is KAGVTQTPRYLIKTRGQQVTLSCSPISGHRSVSWYQQTPGQGLQFLFEYFSETQRNKGNFPGRFSGRQFSNSRSEMNVSTLELGDSALYLCASSTRSGDTQYFGPGTRLTVL.

This clonotype was counted at least ten times. The rearrangement links TRBV3-1 to TRBJ2-2; TRBD1 is a possible D gene (6 bases). Germline CDR1 and CDR2: LGHDT and YNNKEL (reference sequence). Trimming cost V 4 bases and J 5 bases, with 17 bases left between them. The CDR3 has 16 amino acids. The CDR3 loop is CASSRRTVPVTGELFF. DNA of the CDR3: TGTGCCAGCAGCCGCCGGACAGTCCCAGTTACCGGGGAGCTGTTTTTT.

This clonotype came up many times. CDR3 protein: CSAGLAGDTDTQYF. As DNA, the CDR3 is TGCAGTGCCGGACTAGCGGGGGACACAGATACGCAGTATTTT. The rearrangement uses TRBV20-1 and TRBJ2-3; TRBD2 matches 13 bases. CDR1 is DFQATT, CDR2 SNEGSKA, per germline (reference sequence). This CDR3 region has 14 residues. The V gene end was trimmed by 6 bases and the J gene end by 2 bases; junction bases not matched to a gene: 2.

V gene TRBV7-2 combines with J gene TRBJ2-4; a weak D match, TRBD2 (5 bases). With 4 bases removed from V and 5 bases from J, the gap between germline ends came to 12 bases. Germline V gives CDR1 SGHTA, CDR2 FQGNSA. The CDR3 totals 14 residues. CDR3 in DNA: TGTGCCAGCAGCTCCCGGGGTAGCCAAAACATTCAGTACTTC. Amino acids: CASSSRGSQNIQYF.

This clonotype was seen a handful of times. The genes are TRBV30 and TRBJ1-4, with 7 bases matching TRBD1. V lost 3 bases and J lost 8; bases outside the gene matches: 3. CDR3 length: 12 amino acids. Germline V gives CDR1 GTSNPN, CDR2 SVGIG (reference sequence). For the CDR3, the DNA is TGTGCCTGGAGAAGGGGGCAGGAAAAACTGTTTTTT. This translates into CAWRRGQEKLFF.

V and J are TRBV20-1 and TRBJ2-1, with 10 bases that match TRBD2. V lost 1 base and J lost 6; bases outside the gene matches: 9. The CDR3 extends over 16 amino acids. CDR1 DFQATT and CDR2 SNEGSKA come from the germline V gene (reference sequence). CDR3 sequence reads: CSARVWLAGVRNEQFF. CDR3 DNA: TGCAGTGCTAGAGTATGGCTAGCGGGAGTTCGCAATGAGCAGTTCTTC.

This clonotype came up many times. The rearrangement joins TRBV7-2 to TRBJ2-2; no firm D call. This CDR3 region has 15 residues. V lost 8 bases and J 5 bases, leaving 18 bases between the germline ends. The V gene's germline CDR1 is SGHTA and CDR2 FQGNSA. The CDR3 DNA follows: TGTGCCAGCTTGGAAGGAGACCTTAGGACCGGGGAGCTGTTTTTT. It translates to CASLEGDLRTGELFF.

This clonotype has a count of ten or more. V is TRBV6-1 and J is TRBJ1-2; perhaps TRBD1 as D (6 bases). CDR1 and CDR2 from the germline V gene are MNHNS and SASEGT. The CDR3 is 15 residues long. Trimming shortened V by 1 base and J by 3 bases, and 12 bases separated the two germline ends. For the CDR3, the DNA is TGTGCCAGCAGTGAAGGGGCAGGGGCGGACTATGGCTACACCTTC. Its protein product is CASSEGAGADYGYTF.

This clonotype appeared once. A read error may account for a junction end that differs from germline. CDR3 bases: TGCTGTGCTAGAGATCCCTCCCGGGGACAGGGGAGGAACACTGAAGCTTTCTTT. The encoded protein is CCARDPSRGQGRNTEAFF. This chain joins TRBV20-1 and TRBJ1-1; 10 bases map to TRBD1. There are 18 residues in the CDR3. The V gene's germline CDR1 is DFQATT and CDR2 SNEGSKA (reference sequence).

This clonotype has ten or more counts. This chain links TRBV19 with TRBJ2-7, with D unresolved. The V and J ends lost 6 bases and 0 bases respectively, with 12 bases between them. The CDR3 totals 14 residues. Germline V CDR1 and CDR2: LNHDA, SQIVND (reference sequence). The CDR3 bases are TGTGCCAGTAGCCTAATGGGGTCCTCCTACGAGCAGTACTTC. It codes for CASSLMGSSYEQYF.

This clonotype has a count of ten or more. V usage is TRBV7-2 and J usage is TRBJ2-1; tentative D call: TRBD1 (5 bases). The germline V and J ends were trimmed by 4 bases and 8 bases, with 15 bases remaining between them. The length of the CDR3 is 14 residues. The germline V gene encodes CDR1 SGHTA and CDR2 FQGNSA. The CDR3 protein is CASSSPHRSDEQFF. CDR3 coding DNA: TGTGCCAGCAGCTCACCTCACAGGTCCGATGAGCAGTTCTTC.

This clonotype was seen a handful of times. V and J are TRBV5-3 and TRBJ1-1; D is perhaps TRBD1 (5 bases). TRBV5-3 is assigned to the ORF class and has an uncertain function. CDR3 length: 16 residues. Trimming took 4 bases from V and 1 from J, leaving 17 bases between them. The CDR3 DNA sequence: TGTGCCAGAAGCCTCCGGACCCGACAGAAGAACACTGAAGCTTTCTTT. Protein sequence: CARSLRTRQKNTEAFF.

This clonotype was detected a few times. V and J are TRBV19 and TRBJ1-5, with 11 bases that match TRBD1. The J segment lost 4 bases and the V segment lost 6 bases, leaving 14 bases of the junction unmatched. The germline V gene encodes CDR1 LNHDA and CDR2 SQIVND (reference sequence). CDR3 size: 18 residues. This CDR3 is CASRSADRGRLRNQPQHF. The CDR3 coding sequence is TGTGCCAGTAGGTCCGCGGACAGGGGGCGCCTTAGGAATCAGCCCCAGCATTTT.

This clonotype was observed at least ten times. This chain links TRBV11-2 with TRBJ1-2; a possible D gene is TRBD1 (5 bases). The germline gives CDR1 SGHAT, CDR2 FQNNGV. Trimming removed 6 bases from V and 4 bases from J, with 21 bases in between. CDR3 length: 16 residues. CDR3 bases: TGTGCCAGCAGACCAATTAGGGGCCCGATGGGCTATGGCTACACCTTC. It yields the protein CASRPIRGPMGYGYTF.

This clonotype was found many times. The CDR3 bases are TGTGCCAGCAGCCGAGGGGGTGCTAGCGGGAGGGACTCCTACAATGAGCAGTTCTTC. Residues: CASSRGGASGRDSYNEQFF. The chain is built from TRBV7-6 and TRBJ2-1; 12 bases match TRBD2. Trimming at V came to 5 bases and at J to 0 bases, leaving 11 bases not matched to a gene. From germline, CDR1 is SGHVS and CDR2 FNYEAQ. The CDR3 contains 19 residues. Filled out from reference TRBV7-6 and TRBJ2-1, the complete variable domain reads GAGVSQSPRYKVTKRGQDVALRCDPISGHVSLYWYRQALGQGPEFLTYFNYEAQQDKSGLPNDRFSAERPEGSISTLTIQRTEQRDSAMYRCASSRGGASGRDSYNEQFFGPGTRLTVL.

This clonotype was observed many times. The chain recombines TRBV7-9 with TRBJ2-3; possibly TRBD1 or TRBD2 for D (7 bases each). V lost 7 bases, J lost 2 bases, and 16 bases lay in between. The CDR3 is 15 residues long. Looked up from germline, CDR1 is SEHNR and CDR2 is FQNEAQ (reference sequence). CDR3 residues: CASTPQGGNTDTQYF. The CDR3 DNA reads TGTGCCAGCACCCCTCAGGGGGGGAACACAGATACGCAGTATTTT.

There are many counts of this clonotype. The chain joins TRBV12-3 or TRBV12-4 to TRBJ1-5; 9 positions match TRBD1. The trim removed 6 bases at V and 3 bases at J, leaving 6 bases unmatched. CDR3 length: 15 residues. CDR3 DNA sequence: TGTGCCAGCAGAGCGGGACAGGGTGACAATCAGCCCCAGCATTTT. Translating gives CASRAGQGDNQPQHF.

This clonotype was seen repeatedly, ten times or more. V and J are TRBV29-1 and TRBJ1-2; D not resolved. V was pared by 5 bases and J by 8 bases, with 12 bases between. This CDR3 contains 11 residues. Germline CDR1 and CDR2: SQVTM and ANQGSEA. CDR3 region: CSVYVLGGYTF. CDR3 nucleotide sequence: TGCAGCGTTTATGTGTTAGGGGGCTACACCTTC.

This clonotype was seen only a few times. The CDR3 nucleotides are TGTGCCAGCAGGGGGTGGGAGACCCAGTACTTC. Its protein is CASRGWETQYF. The chain links TRBV2 to TRBJ2-5; the D is unclear. Germline V gives CDR1 SNHLY, CDR2 FYNNEI. CDR3 length: 11 amino acids. V lost 6 bases and J lost 5, with 7 bases in between.

This clonotype has at least ten counts. V usage is TRBV5-1 and J usage is TRBJ2-6, with D hard to call. V lost 0 bases and J 1 base, leaving 5 bases between the germline ends. The CDR3 loop spans 15 amino acids. Germline CDR1 reads SGHRS; CDR2 reads YFSETQ. CDR3 amino acids: CASSLGPSGANVLTF. The CDR3 nucleotides read TGCGCCAGCAGCTTGGGACCGTCTGGGGCCAACGTCCTGACTTTC.

This clonotype was seen only a few times. The chain has TRBV7-2 and TRBJ2-4; TRBD1 matches at 7 bases. Germline V gives CDR1 SGHTA, CDR2 FQGNSA. With V trimmed by 5 bases and J by 6 bases, 7 bases remained unmatched. CDR3 length: 14 amino acids. CDR3 in amino acids: CASSGRQGRNIQYF. Written as DNA, the CDR3 is TGTGCCAGCAGCGGTAGACAGGGACGAAACATTCAGTACTTC.

The rearrangement joins TRBV7-2 to TRBJ2-7; D is unresolved. Trimming stripped 1 base from V and 3 bases from J, with 10 bases between. The CDR3 has 14 amino acids. The germline gives CDR1 SGHTA, CDR2 FQGNSA. CDR3 DNA: TGTGCCAGCAGCTTAGTTAAGGGAATCTACGAGCAGTACTTC. It translates to CASSLVKGIYEQYF.